The 27 T cell receptor beta chains below come from one sample, sequenced in a study of T-cell memory formation after mild COVID-19. In TCRdb, the 5' RACE reads were re-called with MiXCR into one record per CDR3 protein. The table records 200,000 to 250,000 distinct CDR3 sequences, 9.5% of them present only once. The sequencing input was PBMCs or a T cell subset sorted from them (not recorded which). The receptors were gathered from a young man who had mild COVID-19 (a few samples of this study predate the infection). Cell type and time point are not known.

There are a few counts of this clonotype. The chain joins TRBV12-3 or TRBV12-4 to TRBJ2-7, with D possibly matching TRBD1 (7 bases). The CDR3 has 14 residues. V lost 2 bases and J 7 bases, leaving 15 bases between the germline ends. CDR3: CASSLREGAGEQYF. The CDR3 region has the DNA TGTGCCAGCAGTTTACGCGAGGGGGCGGGGGAGCAGTACTTC.

This clonotype turned up a few times. The rearrangement uses TRBV18 and TRBJ2-1; D is ambiguous. This CDR3 has 15 amino acids. Germline loops: CDR1 KGHSH, CDR2 LQKENI. V was pared by 2 bases and J by 0 bases, with 8 bases between. Written as DNA, the CDR3 is TGTGCCAGCTCACCAGATGAGAGCTCCTACAATGAGCAGTTCTTC. Amino acids: CASSPDESSYNEQFF.

The rearrangement links TRBV7-8 to TRBJ1-3; the D is unclear. CDR1 and CDR2 (germline): SGHVS, FQNEAQ. V lost 1 base and J lost 9, with 7 bases in between. This CDR3 is built from 12 residues. This chain's CDR3 is CASSLDRATIYF. DNA of the CDR3: TGTGCCAGCAGCTTAGATCGCGCCACCATATATTTT.

The chain links TRBV5-1 to TRBJ2-3; 8 positions match TRBD1. Germline lookup yields CDR1 SGHRS and CDR2 YFSETQ. The CDR3 has 16 amino acids. Trimming at V came to 4 bases and at J to 1 base, leaving 8 bases not matched to a gene. This chain's CDR3 is CASSRQGRGGTDTQYF. CDR3 bases: TGCGCCAGCAGCCGACAGGGGCGAGGAGGCACAGATACGCAGTATTTT.

This clonotype occurred many times. J is TRBJ2-1 and V is TRBV12-3 or TRBV12-4, with 10 bases that match TRBD2. V lost 7 bases, J lost 10 bases, and 10 bases stayed unmatched. The CDR3 consists of 14 residues. CDR3 nucleotides: TGTGCCAGCATATCGGGACTAGCGCGAGGGGAGCAGTTCTTC. This codes for CASISGLARGEQFF.

This clonotype has more than one count but fewer than ten. This chain links TRBV19 with TRBJ2-3; 8 bases fit TRBD1. CDR1 LNHDA and CDR2 SQIVND come from the germline V gene (reference sequence). CDR3 length equals 14 residues. V was clipped by 6 bases and J by 2 bases; unmatched bases: 4. The DNA of the CDR3 is TGTGCCAGTAGGCACCAGGGGGCCACAGATACGCAGTATTTT. The encoded protein is CASRHQGATDTQYF. The whole variable domain, remainder taken from reference TRBV19 and TRBJ2-3, is DGGITQSPKYLFRKEGQNVTLSCEQNLNHDAMYWYRQDPGQGLRLIYYSQIVNDFQKGDIAEGYSVSREKKESFPLTVTSAQKNPTAFYLCASRHQGATDTQYFGPGTRLTVL.

This clonotype has a handful of counts. CDR3 region: CAGKGAGGREQYV. CDR3 coding DNA: TGTGCCGGAAAGGGAGCGGGGGGTCGCGAGCAGTACGTC. The chain has TRBV9 and TRBJ2-7; 9 bases are shared with TRBD2. The CDR3 sequence is 13 residues long. CDR1 is SGDLS and CDR2 is YYNGEE in the germline V gene. With V trimmed by 10 bases and J by 6 bases, 11 bases remained unmatched.

This clonotype was found a few times. V is TRBV29-1 and J is TRBJ1-2; tentative D call: TRBD1 (6 bases). The germline V and J ends were trimmed by 1 base and 3 bases, with 15 bases remaining between them. The CDR3 has 15 amino acids. CDR1 SQVTM and CDR2 ANQGSEA come from the germline V gene. CDR3 nucleotides: TGCAGCGTTGAAGGACGACAGGCAGACTACTATGGCTACACCTTC. Its translation is CSVEGRQADYYGYTF. Complete variable domain (other parts from reference TRBV29-1 and TRBJ1-2): SAVISQKPSRDICQRGTSLTIQCQVDSQVTMMFWYRQQPGQSLTLIATANQGSEATYESGFVIDKFPISRPNLTFSTLTVSNMSPEDSSIYLCSVEGRQADYYGYTFGSGTRLTVV.

The V call is TRBV9, the J call TRBJ1-1, with 7 bases matching TRBD1. V shed 4 bases, J shed 5 bases, and the junction held 14 bases outside the gene matches. The CDR3 runs to 16 residues. Germline lookup yields CDR1 SGDLS and CDR2 YYNGEE. CDR3 amino acids: CASSPHPDRVGTEAFF. CDR3 coding DNA: TGTGCCAGCAGCCCCCATCCCGACAGGGTTGGGACTGAAGCTTTCTTT.

There are a few counts of this clonotype. V is TRBV7-2 and J is TRBJ2-1; TRBD1 aligns across 8 bases. CDR1 is SGHTA, CDR2 FQGNSA, per germline. With V trimmed by 1 base and J by 5 bases, 4 bases remained unmatched. This CDR3 region has 15 residues. CDR3 protein: CASSLGQGRHNEQFF. In DNA form, the CDR3 reads TGTGCCAGCAGCTTAGGACAGGGGAGGCACAATGAGCAGTTCTTC.

This clonotype was seen many times. V gene TRBV9 combines with J gene TRBJ1-2; D is undetermined. CDR3 length: 12 residues. Between the trimmed V and J ends, which lost 0 bases and 8 bases, there was a span of 8 bases. Germline CDR1 is SGDLS and CDR2 is YYNGEE. CDR3 region: CASSVVGGGYTF. CDR3 bases: TGTGCCAGCAGCGTAGTGGGAGGCGGCTACACCTTC. The whole variable domain, filled in from reference TRBV9 and TRBJ1-2, reads DSGVTQTPKHLITATGQRVTLRCSPRSGDLSVYWYQQSLDQGLQFLIQYYNGEERAKGNILERFSAQQFPDLHSELNLSSLELGDSALYFCASSVVGGGYTFGSGTRLTVV.

This clonotype has a handful of counts. CDR3 protein: CASRQGGSYEQYF. The CDR3 DNA is TGTGCCAGTAGGCAGGGGGGGTCCTACGAGCAGTACTTC. V and J are TRBV19 and TRBJ2-7; either TRBD1 or TRBD2 may fit D (7 bases each). This CDR3 comprises 13 residues. CDR1 is LNHDA and CDR2 is SQIVND in the germline V gene (reference sequence). V was clipped by 6 bases and J by 1 base, with 10 bases between them. The full variable domain, its missing parts supplied by reference TRBV19 and TRBJ2-7, is DGGITQSPKYLFRKEGQNVTLSCEQNLNHDAMYWYRQDPGQGLRLIYYSQIVNDFQKGDIAEGYSVSREKKESFPLTVTSAQKNPTAFYLCASRQGGSYEQYFGPGTRLTVT.

In its sample, this clonotype was seen a few times. V is TRBV5-1 and J is TRBJ2-1; weak D call: TRBD2 (6 bases). Germline V CDR1 and CDR2: SGHRS, YFSETQ. V was shortened by 0 bases and J by 3 bases, with 13 bases between the two germline ends. This CDR3 has 16 amino acids. CDR3 loop: CASSLAGQGGYNEQFF. CDR3 DNA sequence: TGCGCCAGCAGCTTGGCTGGCCAGGGAGGCTACAATGAGCAGTTCTTC.

The chain links TRBV6-2 or TRBV6-3 to TRBJ2-5; TRBD2 might be the D (6 bases). V gave up 5 bases and J gave up 7 bases, with 14 bases separating them. This CDR3 has 13 residues. The germline gives CDR1 MNHEY, CDR2 SVGEGT. The CDR3 sequence is CASSHPGRGTQYF. DNA of the CDR3: TGTGCCAGCAGTCACCCCGGGCGGGGGACCCAGTACTTC.

This clonotype was counted only a few times. The V gene is TRBV4-3, the J gene TRBJ2-1; D is uncertain. Germline values: CDR1 LGHNA, CDR2 YSLEER. The CDR3 has 13 amino acids. The V and J ends lost 0 bases and 6 bases respectively, with 6 bases between them. The CDR3 sequence is CASSQEASNEQFF. CDR3 bases: TGCGCCAGCAGCCAAGAGGCCTCCAATGAGCAGTTCTTC.

This chain uses TRBV7-2 with TRBJ1-4; 8 positions agree with TRBD1. In germline, CDR1 is SGHTA, CDR2 FQGNSA. CDR3 length: 14 residues. Germline trimming cut 5 bases from V and 8 bases from J; bases unmatched to any gene: 7. CDR3 sequence: CASSPDRADEKLFF. CDR3 sequence (DNA): TGTGCCAGCAGCCCGGACAGGGCCGACGAAAAACTGTTTTTT.

This clonotype was observed a handful of times. The J gene is TRBJ2-1, the V gene TRBV20-1; 7 bases are a match to TRBD2. Germline CDR1 DFQATT, CDR2 SNEGSKA (reference sequence). V shed 0 bases, J shed 3 bases, and the junction held 8 bases outside the gene matches. CDR3 length equals 16 residues. Here the CDR3 reads CSARDGTGGFYNEQFF. In DNA, the CDR3 is TGCAGTGCTAGAGATGGGACGGGGGGTTTCTACAATGAGCAGTTCTTC.

This clonotype was seen repeatedly, ten times or more. The rearrangement joins TRBV3-1 to TRBJ2-2; a possible D gene is TRBD2 (5 bases). CDR1 is LGHDT, CDR2 YNNKEL, per germline (reference sequence). The CDR3 contains 14 residues. Trimming removed 6 bases at V and 4 bases at J, with 12 bases between. CDR3 sequence reads: CASSRGSGTGELFF. In nucleotides, the CDR3 is TGTGCCAGCAGTCGAGGGTCCGGCACCGGGGAGCTGTTTTTT.

The rearrangement joins TRBV21-1 to TRBJ1-6. TRBV21-1 is termed a pseudogene. This CDR3 spans 13 amino acids. DNA for the CDR3: TGTGCCAGCAATCGGACCTATAATTCACCCCTCCACTTT. This sequence encodes CASNRTYNSPLHF.

This clonotype was counted ten times or more. The chain recombines TRBV7-9 with TRBJ2-3, with 9 bases lining up with TRBD2. Germline V gene data show CDR1 as SEHNR and CDR2 as FQNEAQ (reference sequence). The V and J ends lost 5 bases and 0 bases, in that order; junction bases with no gene match: 12. The CDR3 runs 18 residues. CDR3: CASSPTHLAGASTDTQYF. The CDR3 coding sequence is TGTGCCAGCAGCCCAACGCATTTAGCGGGGGCCAGCACAGATACGCAGTATTTT.

J is TRBJ2-7 and V is TRBV5-4; D gene unclear. V shed 0 bases and J shed 3 bases, with 13 bases lying between them. The CDR3 spans 15 residues. Germline-derived CDR1 and CDR2 are SGHNT and YYREEE (reference sequence). CDR3 sequence (DNA): TGTGCCAGCAGCTTGGGGCTGGAGAATATCTACGAGCAGTACTTC. Translating it yields CASSLGLENIYEQYF.

At least ten counts were recorded for this clonotype. The CDR3 region is CASSKTVAGANVLTF. The CDR3 DNA sequence: TGTGCCAGCAGTAAGACGGTAGCTGGGGCCAACGTCCTGACTTTC. This rearrangement joins TRBV12-3 or TRBV12-4 to TRBJ2-6; D is ambiguous. Trimming took 5 bases from V and 2 from J, leaving 10 bases between them. The length of the CDR3 is 15 residues.

The table lists this clonotype with many counts. The chain links TRBV4-3 to TRBJ2-2; 9 positions agree with TRBD2. The CDR3 consists of 18 residues. J gave up 0 bases and V 0 bases, and 5 bases lay outside the gene matches. Germline V gene sequence: CDR1 LGHNA, CDR2 YSLEER. CDR3 in amino acids: CASSQEPSGAANTGELFF. CDR3 in DNA: TGCGCCAGCAGCCAAGAACCTAGCGGGGCTGCGAACACCGGGGAGCTGTTTTTT.

This chain uses TRBV7-2 with TRBJ2-7; 14 bases map to TRBD2. This CDR3 is built from 17 residues. The germline V gene encodes CDR1 SGHTA and CDR2 FQGNSA. V lost 5 bases to trimming and J lost 5 bases; unmatched junction nucleotides: 11. This CDR3 is CASSPTSGGAEEHEQYF. CDR3 coding DNA: TGTGCCAGCAGCCCGACTAGCGGGGGGGCCGAGGAACACGAGCAGTACTTC.

This clonotype was found many times. This chain links TRBV7-2 with TRBJ1-2; D ambiguous. CDR3 size: 14 residues. Trimming removed 0 bases from V and 0 bases from J, with 5 bases in between. Looked up from germline, CDR1 is SGHTA and CDR2 is FQGNSA. The CDR3 DNA reads as TGTGCCAGCAGCTTAGCCATAGCTAACTATGGCTACACCTTC. It yields the protein CASSLAIANYGYTF. The complete variable domain, with remaining parts taken from reference TRBV7-2 and TRBJ1-2, reads GAGVSQSPSNKVTEKGKDVELRCDPISGHTALYWYRQSLGQGLEFLIYFQGNSAPDKSGLPSDRFSAERTGGSVSTLTIQRTQQEDSAVYLCASSLAIANYGYTFGSGTRLTVV.

The rearrangement uses TRBV6-5 and TRBJ2-7, with D perhaps matching TRBD1 (6 bases). Per germline, CDR1 MNHEY and CDR2 SVGAGI. Between the trimmed V and J ends, which lost 0 bases and 4 bases, there was a span of 10 bases. This CDR3 spans 14 amino acids. The CDR3 bases are TGTGCCAGCAGTTACTCGGACAGTTTGTACGAGCAGTACTTC. Residues: CASSYSDSLYEQYF.

J is TRBJ1-2 and V is TRBV10-3; 7 bases map to TRBD1. With 0 bases clipped from V and 4 bases from J, the junction kept 11 bases outside the gene matches. This CDR3 has 17 residues. Germline CDR1 and CDR2: ENHRY and SYGVKD. The CDR3 DNA follows: TGTGCCATCAGTGAGTCGAGAATGGTCGCAGGGGGCTATGGCTACACCTTC. Translated, it gives CAISESRMVAGGYGYTF.